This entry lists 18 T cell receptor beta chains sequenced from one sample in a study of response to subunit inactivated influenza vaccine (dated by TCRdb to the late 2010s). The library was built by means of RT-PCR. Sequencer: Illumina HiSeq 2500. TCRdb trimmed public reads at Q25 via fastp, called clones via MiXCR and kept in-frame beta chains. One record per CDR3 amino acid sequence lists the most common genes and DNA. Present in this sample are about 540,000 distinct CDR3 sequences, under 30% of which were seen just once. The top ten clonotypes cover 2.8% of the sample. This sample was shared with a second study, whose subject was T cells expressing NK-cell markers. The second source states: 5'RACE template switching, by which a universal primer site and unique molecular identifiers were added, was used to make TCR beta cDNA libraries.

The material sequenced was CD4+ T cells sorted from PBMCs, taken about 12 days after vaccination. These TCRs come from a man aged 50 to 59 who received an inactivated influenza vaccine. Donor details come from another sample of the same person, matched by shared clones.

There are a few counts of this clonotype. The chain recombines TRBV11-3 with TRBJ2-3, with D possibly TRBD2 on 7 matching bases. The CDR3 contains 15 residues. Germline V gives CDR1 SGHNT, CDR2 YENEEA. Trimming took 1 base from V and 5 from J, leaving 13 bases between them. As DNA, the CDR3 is TGTGCCAGCAGCTTAGTGGGGGGGGCGGGAGATACGCAGTATTTT. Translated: CASSLVGGAGDTQYF.

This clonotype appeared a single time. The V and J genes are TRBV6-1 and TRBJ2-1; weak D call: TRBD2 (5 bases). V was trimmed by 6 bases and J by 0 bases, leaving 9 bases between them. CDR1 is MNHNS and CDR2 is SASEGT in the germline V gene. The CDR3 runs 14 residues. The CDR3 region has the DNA TGTGCCAGCAGACCCCGGGACTCCTACAATGAGCAGTTCTTC. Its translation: CASRPRDSYNEQFF.

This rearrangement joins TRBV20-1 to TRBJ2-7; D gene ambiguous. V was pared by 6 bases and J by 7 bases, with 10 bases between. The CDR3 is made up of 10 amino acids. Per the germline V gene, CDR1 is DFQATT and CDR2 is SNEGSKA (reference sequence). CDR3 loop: CSAPLEEQYF. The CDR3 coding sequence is TGCAGTGCACCGCTCGAAGAGCAGTACTTC.

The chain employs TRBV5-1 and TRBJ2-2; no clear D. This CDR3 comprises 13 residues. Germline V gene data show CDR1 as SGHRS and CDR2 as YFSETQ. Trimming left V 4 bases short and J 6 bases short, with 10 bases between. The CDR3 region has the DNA TGCGCCAGCAGCCCTACGTCGGCCGGGGAGCTGTTTTTT. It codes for CASSPTSAGELFF. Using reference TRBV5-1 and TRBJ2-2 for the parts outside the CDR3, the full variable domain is KAGVTQTPRYLIKTRGQQVTLSCSPISGHRSVSWYQQTPGQGLQFLFEYFSETQRNKGNFPGRFSGRQFSNSRSEMNVSTLELGDSALYLCASSPTSAGELFFGEGSRLTVL.

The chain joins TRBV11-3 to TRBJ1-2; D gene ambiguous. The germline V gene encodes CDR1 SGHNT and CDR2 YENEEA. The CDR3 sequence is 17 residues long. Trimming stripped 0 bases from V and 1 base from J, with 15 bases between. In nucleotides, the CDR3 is TGTGCCAGCAGCTTAGATGATCAAAGGTCTAGTAACTATGGCTACACCTTC. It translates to CASSLDDQRSSNYGYTF.

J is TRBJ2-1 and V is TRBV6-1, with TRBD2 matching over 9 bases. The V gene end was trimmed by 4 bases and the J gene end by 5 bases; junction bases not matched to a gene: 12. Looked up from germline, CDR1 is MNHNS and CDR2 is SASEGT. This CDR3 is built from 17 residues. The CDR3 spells CASSVRTVVAGDNEQFF. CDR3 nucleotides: TGTGCCAGCAGTGTACGCACGGTGGTAGCGGGAGACAATGAGCAGTTCTTC.

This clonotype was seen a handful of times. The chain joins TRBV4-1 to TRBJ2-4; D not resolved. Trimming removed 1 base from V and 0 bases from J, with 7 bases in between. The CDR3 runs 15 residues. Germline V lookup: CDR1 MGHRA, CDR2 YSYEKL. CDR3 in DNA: TGCGCCAGCAGCCAAGGCAGTCTAGCCAAAAACATTCAGTACTTC. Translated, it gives CASSQGSLAKNIQYF.

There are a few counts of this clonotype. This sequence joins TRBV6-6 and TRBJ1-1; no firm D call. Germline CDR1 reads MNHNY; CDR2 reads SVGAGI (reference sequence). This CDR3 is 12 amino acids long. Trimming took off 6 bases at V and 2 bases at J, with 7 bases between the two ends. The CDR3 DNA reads TGTGCCAGCAGCAGGATTAACACTGAAGCTTTCTTT. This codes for CASSRINTEAFF.

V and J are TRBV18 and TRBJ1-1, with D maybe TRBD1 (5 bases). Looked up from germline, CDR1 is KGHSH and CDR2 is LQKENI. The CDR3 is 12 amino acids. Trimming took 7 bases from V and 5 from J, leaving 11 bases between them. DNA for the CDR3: TGTGCCAGCTGTTCCGGGGGGACTGAAGCTTTCTTT. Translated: CASCSGGTEAFF.

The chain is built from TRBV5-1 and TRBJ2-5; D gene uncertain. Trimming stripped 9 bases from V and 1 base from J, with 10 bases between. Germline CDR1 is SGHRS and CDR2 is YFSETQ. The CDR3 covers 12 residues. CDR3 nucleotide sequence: TGCGCCACCAGTGGAGCCCAAGAGACCCAGTACTTC. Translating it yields CATSGAQETQYF.

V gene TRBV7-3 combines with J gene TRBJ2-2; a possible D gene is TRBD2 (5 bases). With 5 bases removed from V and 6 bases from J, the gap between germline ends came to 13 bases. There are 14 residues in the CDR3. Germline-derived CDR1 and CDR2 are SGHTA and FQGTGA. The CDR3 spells CASSDRGSPGELFF. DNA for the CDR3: TGTGCCAGCAGCGACCGGGGATCCCCCGGGGAGCTGTTTTTT.

The CDR3 nucleotides are TGTGCCAGCAGGAGGGTTCAACTAACGGCCTACAATGAGCAGTTCTTC. The encoded protein is CASRRVQLTAYNEQFF. This chain links TRBV28 with TRBJ2-1, with TRBD2 as a possible D gene (5 bases). The CDR3 is made up of 16 amino acids. Germline CDR1 is MDHEN and CDR2 is SYDVKM. Trimming removed 6 bases at V and 2 bases at J, with 17 bases between. The entire variable domain, with the rest obtained from reference TRBV28 and TRBJ2-1, is as follows: DVKVTQSSRYLVKRTGEKVFLECVQDMDHENMFWYRQDPGLGLRLIYFSYDVKMKEKGDIPEGYSVSREKKERFSLILESASTNQTSMYLCASRRVQLTAYNEQFFGPGTRLTVL.

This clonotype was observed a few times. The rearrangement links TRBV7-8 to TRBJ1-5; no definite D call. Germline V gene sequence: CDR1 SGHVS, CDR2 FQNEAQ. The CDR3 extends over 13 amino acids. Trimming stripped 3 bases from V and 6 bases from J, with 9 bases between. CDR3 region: CASSFGEGQPQHF. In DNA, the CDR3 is TGTGCCAGCAGCTTCGGTGAGGGTCAGCCCCAGCATTTT.

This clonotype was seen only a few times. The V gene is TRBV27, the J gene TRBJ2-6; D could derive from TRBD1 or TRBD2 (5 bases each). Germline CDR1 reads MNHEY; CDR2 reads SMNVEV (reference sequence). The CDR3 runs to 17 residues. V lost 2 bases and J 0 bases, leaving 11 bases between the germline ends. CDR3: CASSLEGFSSGANVLTF. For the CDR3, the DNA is TGTGCCAGCAGTTTAGAGGGGTTTAGCTCTGGGGCCAACGTCCTGACTTTC. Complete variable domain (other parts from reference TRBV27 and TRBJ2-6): EAQVTQNPRYLITVTGKKLTVTCSQNMNHEYMSWYRQDPGLGLRQIYYSMNVEVTDKGDVPEGYKVSRKEKRNFPLILESPSPNQTSLYFCASSLEGFSSGANVLTFGAGSRLTVL.

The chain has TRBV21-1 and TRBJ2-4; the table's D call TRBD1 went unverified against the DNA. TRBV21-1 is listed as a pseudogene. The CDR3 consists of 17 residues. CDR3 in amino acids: CASSRSKGQIAKNIQYF. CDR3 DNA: TGTGCCAGCAGCAGAAGCAAGGGACAGATAGCCAAAAACATTCAGTACTTC.

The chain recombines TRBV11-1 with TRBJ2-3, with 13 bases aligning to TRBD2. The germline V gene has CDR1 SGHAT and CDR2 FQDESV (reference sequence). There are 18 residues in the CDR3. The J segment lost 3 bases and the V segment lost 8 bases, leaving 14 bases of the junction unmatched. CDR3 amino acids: CASRRGLAGAQSTDTQYF. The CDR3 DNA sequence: TGTGCCAGCCGTAGAGGACTAGCGGGGGCCCAGAGTACAGATACGCAGTATTTT.

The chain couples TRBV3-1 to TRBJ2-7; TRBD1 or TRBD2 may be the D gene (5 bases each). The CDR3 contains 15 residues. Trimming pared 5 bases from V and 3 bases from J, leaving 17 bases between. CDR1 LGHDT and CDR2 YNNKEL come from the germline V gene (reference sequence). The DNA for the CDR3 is TGTGCCAGCAGCTTCTCGGGACGGCTGATCTACGAGCAGTACTTC. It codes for CASSFSGRLIYEQYF.

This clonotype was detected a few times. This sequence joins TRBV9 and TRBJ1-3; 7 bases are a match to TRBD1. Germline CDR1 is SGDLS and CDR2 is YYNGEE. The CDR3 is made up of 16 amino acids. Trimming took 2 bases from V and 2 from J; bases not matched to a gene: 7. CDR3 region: CASSVTTGVTGNTIYF. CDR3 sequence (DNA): TGTGCCAGCAGCGTTACTACAGGGGTCACTGGAAACACCATATATTTT.